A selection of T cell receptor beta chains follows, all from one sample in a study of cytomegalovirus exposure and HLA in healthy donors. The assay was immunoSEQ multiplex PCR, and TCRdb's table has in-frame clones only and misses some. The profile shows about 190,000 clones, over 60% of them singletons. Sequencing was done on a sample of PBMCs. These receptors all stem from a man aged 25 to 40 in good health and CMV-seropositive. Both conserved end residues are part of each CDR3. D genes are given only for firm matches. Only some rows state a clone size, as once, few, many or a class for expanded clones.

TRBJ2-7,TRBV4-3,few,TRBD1,CASSQEGQAYEQYF,TGCGCCAGCAGCCAAGAGGGACAGGCCTACGAGCAGTACTTC
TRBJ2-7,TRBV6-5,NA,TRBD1,CASSYNRDSSYEQYF,TGTGCCAGCAGTTACAATAGGGACAGCTCCTACGAGCAGTACTTC
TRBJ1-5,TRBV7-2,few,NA,CASSPDTSGQPQHF,TGTGCCAGCAGCCCCGATACCTCCGGTCAGCCCCAGCATTTT
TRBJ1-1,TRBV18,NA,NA,CASSPPSIWPEAFF,TGTGCCAGCTCACCACCAAGTATATGGCCTGAAGCTTTCTTT
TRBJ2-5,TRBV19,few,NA,CASEPGGRETQYF,TGTGCCAGTGAGCCCGGGGGTAGAGAGACCCAGTACTTC
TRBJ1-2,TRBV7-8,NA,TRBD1,CASQDRAGYGYTF,TGTGCCAGCCAGGACAGGGCTGGCTATGGCTACACCTTC
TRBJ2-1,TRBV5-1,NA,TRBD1,CASGGQGASNEQFF,TGCGCCAGCGGCGGACAGGGGGCTTCGAATGAGCAGTTCTTC
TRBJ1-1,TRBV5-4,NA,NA,CASSSGTSHGDTEAFF,TGTGCCAGCAGCTCTGGGACATCCCATGGGGACACTGAAGCTTTCTTT
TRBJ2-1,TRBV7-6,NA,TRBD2,CASSLEEAGVEYNEQFF,TGTGCCAGCAGCTTAGAGGAGGCGGGAGTAGAGTACAATGAGCAGTTCTTC
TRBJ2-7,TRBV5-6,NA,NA,CASRLMMGSEQYF,TGTGCCAGCAGGTTGATGATGGGGAGCGAGCAGTACTTC
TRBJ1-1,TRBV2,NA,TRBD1,CASSTRTGETEAFF,TGTGCCAGCAGTACTCGGACAGGGGAGACTGAAGCTTTCTTT
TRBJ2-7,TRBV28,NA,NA,CASSPRVEREQYF,TGTGCCAGCAGTCCCAGGGTCGAACGCGAGCAGTACTTC
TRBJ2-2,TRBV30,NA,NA,CAWNRGTGELFF,TGTGCCTGGAATAGGGGGACCGGGGAGCTGTTTTTT
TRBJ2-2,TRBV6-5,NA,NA,CASSDGGNTGELFF,TGTGCCAGCTCGGACGGAGGGAACACCGGGGAGCTGTTTTTT
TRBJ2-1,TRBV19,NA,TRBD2,CASKATSGGTDNEQFF,TGTGCCAGTAAAGCGACTAGCGGGGGGACAGACAATGAGCAGTTCTTC
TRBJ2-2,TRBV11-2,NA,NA,CASSLPVTGELFF,TGTGCCAGCAGCTTACCAGTCACCGGGGAGCTGTTTTTT
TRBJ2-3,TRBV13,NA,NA,CASSLEGSVPPQYF,TGTGCCAGCAGCTTAGAGGGTAGCGTCCCACCCCAGTATTTT
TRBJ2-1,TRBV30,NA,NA,CAWSRGENEQFF,TGTGCCTGGAGTCGGGGTGAGAATGAGCAGTTCTTC
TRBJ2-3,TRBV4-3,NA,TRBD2,CASSQFGTSGTDTQYF,TGCGCCAGCAGCCAGTTCGGGACTAGCGGCACAGATACGCAGTATTTT
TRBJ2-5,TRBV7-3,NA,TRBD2,CSSSPGTSGRLETQYF,TGTTCCAGCAGCCCGGGGACTAGCGGTCGTTTGGAGACCCAGTACTTC
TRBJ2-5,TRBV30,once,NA,CAWTLLGETQYF,TGTGCCTGGACCCTACTCGGAGAGACCCAGTACTTC
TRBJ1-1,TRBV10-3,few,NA,CAISESKGLGNTEAFF,TGTGCCATCAGTGAGTCAAAGGGGCTAGGGAACACTGAAGCTTTCTTT
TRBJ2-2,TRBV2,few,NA,CASRPQGMNTGELFF,TGTGCCAGCCGGCCGCAGGGGATGAACACCGGGGAGCTGTTTTTT
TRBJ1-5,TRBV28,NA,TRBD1,CASINGQGDQPQHF,TGTGCCAGCATTAATGGACAGGGGGATCAGCCCCAGCATTTT
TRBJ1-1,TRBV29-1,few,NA,CSVEVRGIVTEAFF,TGCAGCGTTGAAGTACGGGGGATAGTCACTGAAGCTTTCTTT
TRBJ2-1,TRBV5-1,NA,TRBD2,CASSLPGTSGGYVYNEQFF,TGCGCCAGCAGCTTACCCGGGACTAGCGGGGGCTACGTCTACAATGAGCAGTTCTTC
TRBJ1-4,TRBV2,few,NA,CASRAEGEKLFF,TGTGCCAGCAGAGCAGAGGGTGAAAAACTGTTTTTT
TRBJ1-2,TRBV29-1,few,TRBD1,CSVGAQGVGGYTF,TGCAGCGTTGGAGCTCAGGGGGTCGGTGGCTACACCTTC
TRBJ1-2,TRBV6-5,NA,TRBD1,CASSSPGTGGAYGYTF,TGTGCCAGCAGTTCACCCGGGACAGGGGGCGCCTATGGCTACACCTTC
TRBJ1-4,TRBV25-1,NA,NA,CASSEPGRSEKLFF,TGTGCTAGCAGTGAACCGGGAAGGTCTGAAAAACTGTTTTTT
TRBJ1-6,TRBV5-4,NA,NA,CASTGHDNSPLHF,TGTGCCAGCACCGGACACGATAATTCACCCCTCCACTTT
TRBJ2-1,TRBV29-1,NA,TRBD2,CSVRERAGGYNEQFF,TGCAGCGTCCGCGAGCGAGCGGGAGGATACAATGAGCAGTTCTTC
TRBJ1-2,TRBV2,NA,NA,CASSEAGRHNYGYTF,TGTGCCAGCAGTGAAGCCGGCAGACATAACTATGGCTACACCTTC
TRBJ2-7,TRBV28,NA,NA,CASSPPYGSGSEQYF,TGTGCCAGCAGTCCCCCATATGGGAGCGGAAGCGAGCAGTACTTC
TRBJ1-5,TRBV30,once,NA,CAWSVQTGWQPQHF,TGTGCCTGGAGCGTTCAAACAGGGTGGCAGCCCCAGCATTTT
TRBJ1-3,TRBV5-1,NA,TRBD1,CASSSSGTGGDVSGNTIYF,TGCGCCAGCAGCTCGTCCGGGACAGGAGGTGACGTCTCTGGAAACACCATATATTTT
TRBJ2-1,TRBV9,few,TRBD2,CASSVNPLLAGGPVEQFF,TGTGCCAGCAGCGTCAATCCTTTACTAGCGGGGGGGCCCGTAGAGCAGTTCTTC
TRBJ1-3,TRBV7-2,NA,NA,CASSSSKSSGNTIYF,TGTGCCAGCAGCTCCTCGAAGAGCTCTGGAAACACCATATATTTT
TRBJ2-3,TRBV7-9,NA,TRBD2,CASSGLTSGGGSTDTQYF,TGTGCCAGCAGCGGCCTGACTAGCGGGGGCGGGAGCACAGATACGCAGTATTTT
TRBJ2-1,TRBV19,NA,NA,CASSIANTKPSEQFF,TGTGCCAGTAGTATAGCAAATACAAAACCCAGTGAGCAGTTCTTC
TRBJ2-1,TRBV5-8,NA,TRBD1,CASNRPGQDYNEQFF,TGTGCCAGCAACCGACCGGGACAGGATTACAATGAGCAGTTCTTC
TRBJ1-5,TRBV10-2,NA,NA,CASSERGNQPQHF,TGCGCCAGCAGTGAGCGGGGGAATCAGCCCCAGCATTTT
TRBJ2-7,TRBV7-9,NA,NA,CASSLQGYEQYF,TGTGCCAGCAGCTTACAGGGCTACGAGCAGTACTTC